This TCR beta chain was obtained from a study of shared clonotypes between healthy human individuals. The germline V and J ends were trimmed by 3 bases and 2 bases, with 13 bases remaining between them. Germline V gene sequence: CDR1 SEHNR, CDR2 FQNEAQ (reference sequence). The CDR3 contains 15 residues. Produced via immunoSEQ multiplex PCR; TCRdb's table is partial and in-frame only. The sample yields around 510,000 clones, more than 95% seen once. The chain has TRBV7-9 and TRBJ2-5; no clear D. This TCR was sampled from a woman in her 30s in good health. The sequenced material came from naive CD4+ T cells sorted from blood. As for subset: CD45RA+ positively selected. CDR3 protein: CASSFNGDGQETQYF. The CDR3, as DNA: TGTGCCAGCAGCTTCAACGGAGACGGACAAGAGACCCAGTACTTC.